These 28 T cell receptor beta chains originate from one sample sequenced in a study of cytotoxic CD8 clonotypes in ibrutinib-treated CLL. TCRdb keeps only in-frame clones here, not all; method: immunoSEQ multiplex PCR. The sample contains hundreds of thousands of clones, less than 75% of which appear only once. Sample: PBMCs, taken after 24 months of ibrutinib treatment. The receptors originated from a human donor with chronic lymphocytic leukemia.

The gene calls are TRBV25-1 and TRBJ2-1, with 11 bases lining up with TRBD2. Germline V CDR1 and CDR2: MGHDK, SYGVNS. The CDR3 has 17 amino acids. V lost 5 bases, J lost 1 base, and 7 bases stayed unmatched. CDR3 region: CASSTGLAGKSYNEQFF. CDR3 DNA: TGTGCCAGCAGTACCGGACTAGCGGGCAAATCCTACAATGAGCAGTTCTTC.

The V call is TRBV4-2, the J call TRBJ1-1; perhaps TRBD1 as D (5 bases). Deletions cut 2 bases from V and 4 bases from J, with 11 bases between. Germline loops: CDR1 LGHNA, CDR2 YNFKEQ. The CDR3 contains 14 residues. CDR3 loop: CASSQQGRITEAFF. The DNA for the CDR3 is TGTGCCAGCAGCCAACAGGGTCGGATCACTGAAGCTTTCTTT.

This clone was recorded a few times. V and J are TRBV28 and TRBJ2-7; D remains ambiguous. The germline V and J ends were trimmed by 4 bases and 2 bases, with 12 bases remaining between them. Germline V gene sequence: CDR1 MDHEN, CDR2 SYDVKM. There are 14 residues in the CDR3. DNA of the CDR3: TGTGCCAGCAGTTCCCTCTCCACAACCTACGAGCAGTACTTC. Protein product: CASSSLSTTYEQYF.

V usage is TRBV5-1 and J usage is TRBJ2-7, with 10 bases matching TRBD2. With 5 bases clipped from V and 2 bases from J, the junction kept 13 bases outside the gene matches. This CDR3 is 17 amino acids long. Germline V gene data show CDR1 as SGHRS and CDR2 as YFSETQ. For the CDR3, the DNA is TGCGCCAGCAGTCCGACCCCTGGACTAGCGGTTACCTACGAGCAGTACTTC. It specifies CASSPTPGLAVTYEQYF.

This chain uses TRBV11-2 with TRBJ2-3; 11 bases match TRBD2. After removal of 3 bases from V and 3 bases from J, the junction contained 5 bases not matched to a gene. Germline V gene data show CDR1 as SGHAT and CDR2 as FQNNGV. The CDR3 spans 16 residues. The CDR3: CASSFGSGRGTDTQYF. CDR3 DNA sequence: TGTGCCAGCAGCTTCGGTAGCGGGAGGGGGACAGATACGCAGTATTTT.

A single count supports this clone. The chain employs TRBV30 and TRBJ2-5; the D gene could be TRBD1 or TRBD2 (5 bases each). Deletions cut 5 bases from V and 6 bases from J, with 13 bases between. Germline V gene sequence: CDR1 GTSNPN, CDR2 SVGIG (reference sequence). This CDR3 is 12 amino acids long. CDR3 protein: CAWSRDVQTQYF. DNA for the CDR3: TGTGCCTGGTCACGGGACGTACAGACCCAGTACTTC.

The J gene is TRBJ2-1, the V gene TRBV19; TRBD1 is a possible D gene (5 bases). V lost 3 bases, J lost 4 bases, and 7 bases lay in between. The CDR3 runs 13 residues. Germline CDR1 reads LNHDA; CDR2 reads SQIVND (reference sequence). CDR3 amino acids: CASSIKGYNEQFF. The CDR3 DNA is TGTGCCAGTAGTATTAAGGGGTACAATGAGCAGTTCTTC.

This clone occurred a few times. The genes are TRBV11-2 and TRBJ1-1; D possibly corresponds to TRBD1 (6 bases). The V end was cut by 1 base, the J end by 9 bases, with 21 bases between. Germline-derived CDR1 and CDR2 are SGHAT and FQNNGV. This CDR3 spans 16 amino acids. Here the CDR3 reads CASSLGGAGAGYQAFF. Written as DNA, the CDR3 is TGTGCCAGCAGCTTAGGGGGCGCGGGGGCTGGTTACCAAGCTTTCTTT.

The chain carries TRBV20-1 and TRBJ1-2, with D hard to call. The CDR3 has 10 residues. Germline V gene lookup returns CDR1 DFQATT and CDR2 SNEGSKA (reference sequence). CDR3 amino acids: CRYGSYGYTF. As DNA, the CDR3 is TGCAGGTACGGCTCTTATGGCTACACCTTC.

The chain employs TRBV2 and TRBJ1-2, with D possibly TRBD1 on 6 matching bases. The V end was cut by 6 bases, the J end by 8 bases, with 25 bases between. The CDR3 totals 16 residues. Germline lookup yields CDR1 SNHLY and CDR2 FYNNEI. This CDR3 is CASSLGAGPLDWGYTF. CDR3 DNA: TGTGCCAGCAGCCTGGGGGCGGGACCCTTGGATTGGGGCTACACCTTC.

The chain is built from TRBV7-2 and TRBJ2-2; 7 bases are shared with TRBD2. The CDR3 sequence is 15 residues long. Germline values: CDR1 SGHTA, CDR2 FQGNSA. J lost 7 bases, V lost 5 bases, and 10 bases had no gene match. The CDR3 is CASSLGLGEYGELFF. DNA of the CDR3: TGTGCCAGCAGCCTCGGACTAGGAGAGTACGGGGAGCTGTTTTTT.

The gene calls are TRBV11-1 and TRBJ2-7; D is ambiguous. In germline, CDR1 is SGHAT, CDR2 FQDESV (reference sequence). Trimming removed 3 bases from V and 0 bases from J, with 3 bases in between. The CDR3 spans 12 residues. CDR3 sequence reads: CASSFISYEQYF. CDR3 sequence (DNA): TGTGCCAGCAGCTTTATCTCCTACGAGCAGTACTTC.

This clone has a handful of counts. V gene TRBV6-5 combines with J gene TRBJ2-7, with 7 bases matching TRBD2. CDR3 size: 16 residues. The junction had 7 bases not matched to a gene; V was cut back by 0 bases and J by 2 bases. Germline V gene lookup returns CDR1 MNHEY and CDR2 SVGAGI. CDR3 region: CASSYSILAEPYEQYF. The CDR3, as DNA: TGTGCCAGCAGTTACTCGATTCTAGCGGAACCCTACGAGCAGTACTTC.

V usage is TRBV7-2 and J usage is TRBJ2-3; TRBD2 agrees at 8 bases. The V segment lost 0 bases and the J segment 3 bases; nucleotides outside the gene matches: 8. The germline CDR1 and CDR2 sequences are SGHTA and FQGNSA. This CDR3 spans 17 amino acids. In DNA form, the CDR3 reads TGTGCCAGCAGCTTAGCGCTAAGCGGGAGTGGGACAGATACGCAGTATTTT. It encodes CASSLALSGSGTDTQYF.

The genes are TRBV5-6 and TRBJ1-3, with a possible D match to TRBD1 (5 bases). The V end lost 2 bases, the J end lost 3 bases, and 12 bases lay between the germline ends. There are 15 residues in the CDR3. The germline CDR1 and CDR2 sequences are SGHDT and YYEEEE. The CDR3 region is CASSFPGTVGNTIYF. Written as DNA, the CDR3 is TGTGCCAGCAGCTTCCCCGGGACGGTTGGAAACACCATATATTTT.

This chain links TRBV4-2 with TRBJ2-3; D is perhaps TRBD2 (6 bases). The ends were cut back, 1 base at V and 2 bases at J, with 13 bases in the middle. This CDR3 contains 16 residues. Germline CDR1 reads LGHNA; CDR2 reads YNFKEQ. The CDR3 nucleotides read TGTGCCAGCAGCCAAGGAAAAGCGGGCTTCACAGATACGCAGTATTTT. Its protein product is CASSQGKAGFTDTQYF.

This chain connects TRBV5-6 to TRBJ2-7; the D is unclear. The V end was cut by 0 bases, the J end by 6 bases, with 7 bases between. Per germline, CDR1 SGHDT and CDR2 YYEEEE. CDR3 size: 12 residues. CDR3 sequence (DNA): TGTGCCAGCAGCTTGGGTTTAACCGAGCAGTACTTC. This translates into CASSLGLTEQYF.

This chain joins TRBV7-6 and TRBJ2-7; TRBD1 or TRBD2 may be the D gene (5 bases each). V dropped 1 base and J dropped 2 bases, with 12 bases sitting between them. The CDR3 totals 15 residues. From germline, CDR1 is SGHVS and CDR2 FNYEAQ. This CDR3 reads CASSLEVEGTYEQYF. The CDR3 region has the DNA TGTGCCAGCAGCTTAGAAGTCGAGGGGACCTACGAGCAGTACTTC.

The count of this clone is one. The gene calls are TRBV9 and TRBJ2-3, with 8 bases fitting TRBD2. J was trimmed by 0 bases and V by 4 bases; bases with no gene match: 7. Germline CDR1 and CDR2: SGDLS and YYNGEE. The length of the CDR3 is 16 residues. The CDR3, as DNA: TGTGCCAGCAGCACTGGGACTAGTAGGAGCACAGATACGCAGTATTTT. Translation: CASSTGTSRSTDTQYF.

This clone was seen a handful of times. The chain carries TRBV10-3 and TRBJ1-5; a weak D match, TRBD1 (5 bases). The CDR3 loop spans 15 amino acids. Germline CDR1 ENHRY, CDR2 SYGVKD. Trimming took off 4 bases at V and 0 bases at J, with 10 bases between the two ends. The CDR3 DNA follows: TGTGCCATCAGTGGGGCGGGGACTAGCAATCAGCCCCAGCATTTT. It codes for CAISGAGTSNQPQHF.

The chain is built from TRBV5-6 and TRBJ1-5; the D gene is possibly TRBD1 (6 bases). There are 14 residues in the CDR3. The V gene's germline CDR1 is SGHDT and CDR2 YYEEEE. V was clipped by 4 bases and J by 5 bases, with 13 bases between them. CDR3 DNA sequence: TGTGCCAGCAGCGCAGAACAGGGTGATCAGCCCCAGCATTTT. This encodes CASSAEQGDQPQHF. The complete variable domain, with remaining parts taken from reference TRBV5-6 and TRBJ1-5, reads DAGVTQSPTHLIKTRGQQVTLRCSPKSGHDTVSWYQQALGQGPQFIFQYYEEEERQRGNFPDRFSGHQFPNYSSELNVNALLLGDSALYLCASSAEQGDQPQHFGDGTRLSIL.

This sequence joins TRBV15 and TRBJ1-1, with D uncertain. The germline V and J ends were trimmed by 5 bases and 1 base, with 14 bases remaining between them. This CDR3 contains 15 residues. Germline lookup yields CDR1 LNHNV and CDR2 YYDKDF (reference sequence). The CDR3 region has the DNA TGTGCCACCAGCGCGCAAATCCGGGCGAACACTGAAGCTTTCTTT. Amino acids: CATSAQIRANTEAFF.

The CDR3 loop reads CASSAYGAYEQYF. DNA for the CDR3: TGTGCCAGTAGTGCCTACGGGGCTTACGAGCAGTACTTC. This chain connects TRBV19 to TRBJ2-7; TRBD1 or TRBD2 may be the D gene (5 bases each). Germline lookup yields CDR1 LNHDA and CDR2 SQIVND (reference sequence). The CDR3 is 13 amino acids. Trimming pared 5 bases from V and 4 bases from J, leaving 12 bases between.

The chain employs TRBV19 and TRBJ2-2, with 11 bases lining up with TRBD2. CDR1 and CDR2 from the germline V gene are LNHDA and SQIVND (reference sequence). The CDR3 totals 15 residues. Unmatched junction bases numbered 7, after V lost 7 bases and J lost 6 bases. The DNA for the CDR3 is TGTGCCAGTACTCCGACTAGCGGGATAGCCGGGGAGCTGTTTTTT. Translated: CASTPTSGIAGELFF.

This clone was counted a few times. The chain employs TRBV27 and TRBJ1-1; 7 nucleotides line up with TRBD1. V lost 3 bases and J lost 0; bases outside the gene matches: 10. Germline CDR1 is MNHEY and CDR2 is SMNVEV (reference sequence). CDR3 length: 17 amino acids. In DNA form, the CDR3 reads TGTGCCAGCAGTTTTAGACAGGGAGGGTCCATGAACACTGAAGCTTTCTTT. This encodes CASSFRQGGSMNTEAFF.

V is TRBV28 and J is TRBJ2-3; D not resolved. The germline V gene encodes CDR1 MDHEN and CDR2 SYDVKM. The CDR3 consists of 14 residues. Trimming stripped 3 bases from V and 1 base from J, with 8 bases between. CDR3 sequence (DNA): TGTGCCAGCAGTTTTGACCGACGCACAGATACGCAGTATTTT. Translation gives CASSFDRRTDTQYF.

The chain links TRBV15 to TRBJ1-5, with D uncertain. Per germline, CDR1 LNHNV and CDR2 YYDKDF (reference sequence). The V gene lost 5 bases and the J gene lost 3 bases, with 17 bases spanning the gap. The CDR3 sequence is 16 residues long. The CDR3 coding sequence is TGTGCCACCAGCCCGACAATGGAATGGACCAATCAGCCCCAGCATTTT. This translates into CATSPTMEWTNQPQHF. Supplemented by reference TRBV15 and TRBJ1-5, the full variable domain reads DAMVIQNPRYQVTQFGKPVTLSCSQTLNHNVMYWYQQKSSQAPKLLFHYYDKDFNNEADTPDNFQSRRPNTSFCFLDIRSPGLGDTAMYLCATSPTMEWTNQPQHFGDGTRLSIL.

The chain is built from TRBV10-2 and TRBJ2-1; D possibly corresponds to TRBD1 (6 bases). The CDR3 covers 14 residues. Trimming shortened V by 5 bases and J by 3 bases, and 11 bases separated the two germline ends. Germline CDR1 is WSHSY and CDR2 is SAAADI. The CDR3 DNA follows: TGCGCCAGCAGTATGACAGGAAACTACAATGAGCAGTTCTTC. Translation: CASSMTGNYNEQFF.